Included here is one T cell receptor beta chain sequence, with context. A read error may account for a junction end that differs from germline. The TCR beta profiling, which covered VDJ combination and CDR3 sequence, was carried out using genomic DNA as the template. TCRdb re-called the reads through MiXCR, storing one row per CDR3 protein. The profile covers roughly 250,000 distinct CDR3 sequences, with around 82% appearing a single time and approximately 42% taken by the ten largest. This specimen comes from a study of CD8+CD57+ T cells in acquired aplastic anemia. Study context: Mean DNA quantity obtained from sorted CD4+ and CD8+ cells was 3 to 3.5 ug.

All patients picked for sequencing had shown, by flow cytometry, an expansion of CD8+CD57+ cells. CDR3 length equals 14 residues. Germline V gives CDR1 SGHTA, CDR2 FQGTGA. This rearrangement joins TRBV7-3 to TRBJ2-3; 7 bases match TRBD2. The material sequenced was sorted CD4+, CD8+, or CD8+CD57+ T cells (not recorded which) from PBMCs. The source of this sequence is a human donor with aplastic anemia. The DNA for the CDR3 is TGTGCCAGCAGCTTAGCGGGAGAGCCCGATACTCAGGATTTT. Protein: CASSLAGEPDTQDF.